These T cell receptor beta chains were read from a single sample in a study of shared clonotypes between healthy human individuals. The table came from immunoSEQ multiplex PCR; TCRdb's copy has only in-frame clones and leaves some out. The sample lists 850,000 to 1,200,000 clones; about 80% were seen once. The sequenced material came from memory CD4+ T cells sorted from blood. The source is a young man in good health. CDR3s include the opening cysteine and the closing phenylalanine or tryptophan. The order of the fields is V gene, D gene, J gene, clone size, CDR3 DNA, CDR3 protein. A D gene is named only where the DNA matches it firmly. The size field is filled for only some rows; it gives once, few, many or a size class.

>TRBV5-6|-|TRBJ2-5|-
TGTGCCAGCAAGGCGCGCGATCTTAAGGGAGAGACCCAGTACTTC
CASKARDLKGETQYF
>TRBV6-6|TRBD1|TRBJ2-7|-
TGTGCCAGCAGGGGAACAGGGGAAGGCGAGCAGTACTTC
CASRGTGEGEQYF
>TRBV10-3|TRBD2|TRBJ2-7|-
TGTGCCATCAGTGCCGGAGGGACTAGCGGGAGCCACGAGCAGTACTTC
CAISAGGTSGSHEQYF
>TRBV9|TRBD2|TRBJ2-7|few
TGTGCCAGCGCGGGAGATCACTACGAGCAGTACTTC
CASAGDHYEQYF
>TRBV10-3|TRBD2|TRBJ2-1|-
TGTGCCATCAGTACTAGCGGGCCGAAATCCTACAATGAGCAGTTCTTC
CAISTSGPKSYNEQFF
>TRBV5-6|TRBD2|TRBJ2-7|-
TGTGCCAGCAGCTTGACTAGCGGGGGCAGCTCCTACGAGCAGTACTTC
CASSLTSGGSSYEQYF
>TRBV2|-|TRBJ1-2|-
TGTGCCAGCAGTAAGGACAGAAACTATGGCTACACCTTC
CASSKDRNYGYTF
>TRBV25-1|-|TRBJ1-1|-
TGTGCCAGCAGTGCATCATTTACAGGGAAGTTCGCTGAAGCTTTCTTT
CASSASFTGKFAEAFF
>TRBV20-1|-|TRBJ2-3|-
TGCAGTGCAGAACCTTATACGCAGTATTTT
CSAEPYTQYF
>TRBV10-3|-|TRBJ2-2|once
TGTGCCATCCAGGAGACTAGGGGACCCGGGGAGCTGTTTTTT
CAIQETRGPGELFF
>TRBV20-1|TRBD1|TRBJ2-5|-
TGCAGTGAGGGGGCAGAGGAGACCCAGTACTTC
CSEGAEETQYF
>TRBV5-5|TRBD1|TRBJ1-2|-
TGTGCCAGCAGCCCCTCCGACCGGACAGGACACCACTTC
CASSPSDRTGHHF
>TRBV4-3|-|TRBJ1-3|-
TGCGCCAGCAGCCCCCAGAACTCTGGAAACACCATATATTTT
CASSPQNSGNTIYF
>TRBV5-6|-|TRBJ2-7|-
TGTGCCAGCAGCTTAACGGGCACGATGGGTCACGAGCAGTACTTC
CASSLTGTMGHEQYF
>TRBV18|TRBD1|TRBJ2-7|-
TGTGCCAGCTCACAGGACAGGGGGCGCCTCTACGAGCAGTACTTC
CASSQDRGRLYEQYF
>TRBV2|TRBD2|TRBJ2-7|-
TGTGCCAGCGGCTCCGGGACTAGGTCCTACGAGCAGTACTTC
CASGSGTRSYEQYF
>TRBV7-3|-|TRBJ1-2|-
TGTGCCAGCAGCCAGACAGCGAAGGGGTATGGCTACACCTTC
CASSQTAKGYGYTF
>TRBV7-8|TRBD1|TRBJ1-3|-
TGTGCCAGCAGCTTGCAGACAGGGGGTGGAAACACCATATATTTT
CASSLQTGGGNTIYF
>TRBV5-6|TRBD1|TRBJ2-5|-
TGTGCCAGCACCACCCCGGGACAGGGGGTTGAGCAGTACTTC
CASTTPGQGVEQYF
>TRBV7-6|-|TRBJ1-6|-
TGTGCCAGCAGCTTAGCCCCAGTCAATTCACCCCTCCACTTT
CASSLAPVNSPLHF
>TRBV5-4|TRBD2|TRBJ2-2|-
TGTGCCAGCAGCTCGGGGACTAGCGGTAACACCGGGGAGCTGTTTTTT
CASSSGTSGNTGELFF
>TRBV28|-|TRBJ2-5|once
TGTGCCAGCGCCGATAGCGGAGCATCAGAGACCCAGTACTTC
CASADSGASETQYF
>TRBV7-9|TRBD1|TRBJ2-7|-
TGTGCCTCACGACAGGGAAACTACGAGCAGTACTTC
CASRQGNYEQYF
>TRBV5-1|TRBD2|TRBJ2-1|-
TGCGCCAGCAGCTTGGAGGCAGCGGGAGGGCACAATGAGCAGTTCTTC
CASSLEAAGGHNEQFF
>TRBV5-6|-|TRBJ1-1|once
TGTGCCAGCAGCTTCGGGGGTCAAACTGAAGCTTTCTTT
CASSFGGQTEAFF
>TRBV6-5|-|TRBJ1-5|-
TGTGCCAGCAGTCAACAGGACAGCAATCAGCCCCAGCATTTT
CASSQQDSNQPQHF
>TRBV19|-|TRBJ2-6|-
TGTGCCAGTAGATACTCTGGGGCCAACGTCCTGACTTTC
CASRYSGANVLTF
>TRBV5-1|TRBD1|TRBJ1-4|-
TGCGCCAGCACGACAGGGGGACCTAATGAAAAACTGTTTTTT
CASTTGGPNEKLFF
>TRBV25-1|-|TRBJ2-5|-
TGTGCCAGCAGTGCCCAACTCCAAGAGACCCAGTACTTC
CASSAQLQETQYF
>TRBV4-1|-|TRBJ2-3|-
TGCGCCAGCAGCGCCCGACAGGCGAGAGATACGCAGTATTTT
CASSARQARDTQYF
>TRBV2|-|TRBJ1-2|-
TGTGCCAGCAGTCCGAGTGAGGTGGGCGGCTACACCTTC
CASSPSEVGGYTF
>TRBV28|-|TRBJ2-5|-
TGTGCCAGCAGTCCCCCTGCGCCTCAAGAGACCCAGTACTTC
CASSPPAPQETQYF
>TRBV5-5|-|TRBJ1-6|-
TGTGCCAGCAGCCTCCCAGCACCCCTCCACTTT
CASSLPAPLHF
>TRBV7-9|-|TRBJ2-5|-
TGTGCCAGCAGCTTGGGGGGCAAGTCCGAGACCCAGTACTTC
CASSLGGKSETQYF
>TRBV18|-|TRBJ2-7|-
TGTGCCAGCTCGCCTGCGGGGCCCCCCTACGAGCAGTACTTC
CASSPAGPPYEQYF
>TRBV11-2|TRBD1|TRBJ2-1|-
TGTGCCAGCAGCTTAGGGGGGCAGGGACAGTACAATGAGCAGTTCTTC
CASSLGGQGQYNEQFF
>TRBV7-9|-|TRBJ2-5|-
TGTGCCAGCAGCTCAACCCGAGGGGTGGGGTCAGAGACCCAGTACTTC
CASSSTRGVGSETQYF
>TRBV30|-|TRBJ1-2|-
TGTGCCTGGAGTGGAGGGGCTGGCTACACCTTC
CAWSGGAGYTF
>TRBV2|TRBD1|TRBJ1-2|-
TGTGCCAGCAGTGAAGGGACAGGTGACTATGGCTACACCTTC
CASSEGTGDYGYTF
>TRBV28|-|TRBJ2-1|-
TGTGCCAGCAGTGGGAGCCCCGACGTTGAGCAGTTCTTC
CASSGSPDVEQFF
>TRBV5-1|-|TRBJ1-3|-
TGCGCCAGCAGCGCACAGGGAGTTGGAAACACCATATATTTT
CASSAQGVGNTIYF
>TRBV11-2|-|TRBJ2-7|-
TGTGCCAGCAGCTTAGTAGGGTCTTACGAGCAGTACTTC
CASSLVGSYEQYF
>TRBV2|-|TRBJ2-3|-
TGTGCCAGCAGGCTTGCCTTGGGGACAGATACGCAGTATTTT
CASRLALGTDTQYF
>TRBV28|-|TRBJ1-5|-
TGTGCCAGCAGCCACGAGGGAGGGGCGGCCCCGCCCCAGCATTTT
CASSHEGGAAPPQHF
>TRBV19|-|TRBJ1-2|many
TGTGCCAGTGTTTCTTCAAATGGCGCCGATGGACTGACTGGTGGCTACACCTTC
CASVSSNGADGLTGGYTF
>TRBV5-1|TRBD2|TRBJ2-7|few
TGCGCCAGCAGTTCCGGGACTAGCGGCTACGAGCAGTACTTC
CASSSGTSGYEQYF
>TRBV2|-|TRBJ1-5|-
TGTGCCAGCAGGGCAGGGAATTCGCGGAGCAATCAGCCCCAGCATTTT
CASRAGNSRSNQPQHF
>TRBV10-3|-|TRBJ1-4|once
TGTGCCATCAGTGATGGAGGGGGTGAAAAACTGTTTTTT
CAISDGGGEKLFF
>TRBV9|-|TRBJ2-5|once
TGTGCCAGCAGCGTAGGAGAGGGAGGGACCCAGTACTTC
CASSVGEGGTQYF
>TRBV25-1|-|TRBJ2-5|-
TGTGCCAGCAGTGAATATCTCGGAGACCAAGAGACCCAGTACTTC
CASSEYLGDQETQYF
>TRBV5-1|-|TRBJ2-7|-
TGCGCCAGCAGCTTGATAGCCCCATACGAGCAGTACTTC
CASSLIAPYEQYF
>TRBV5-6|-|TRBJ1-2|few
TGTGCCAGCAGCTTAGCAGACAGCGTCTCCGGCTACACCTTC
CASSLADSVSGYTF
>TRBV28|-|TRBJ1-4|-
TGTGCCAGCAGTGGAGATGCAACTAATGAAAAACTGTTTTTT
CASSGDATNEKLFF